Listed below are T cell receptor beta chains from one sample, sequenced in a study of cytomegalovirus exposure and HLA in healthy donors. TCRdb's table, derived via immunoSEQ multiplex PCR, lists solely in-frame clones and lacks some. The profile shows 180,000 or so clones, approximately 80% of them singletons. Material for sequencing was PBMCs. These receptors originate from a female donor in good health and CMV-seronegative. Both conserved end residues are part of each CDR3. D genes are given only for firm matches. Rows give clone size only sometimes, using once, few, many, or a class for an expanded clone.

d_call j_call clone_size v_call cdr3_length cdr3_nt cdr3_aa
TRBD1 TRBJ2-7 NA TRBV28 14 TGTGCCAGCAGCTTGACAGGGAGCCCCTACGAGCAGTACTTC CASSLTGSPYEQYF
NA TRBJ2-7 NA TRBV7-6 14 TGTGCCAGCAGCTTAGAACAGGGTATGTGGGAGCAGTACTTC CASSLEQGMWEQYF
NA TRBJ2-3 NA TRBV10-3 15 TGTGCCATCAGTGAGCGGGGGACGTCCACAGATACGCAGTATTTT CAISERGTSTDTQYF
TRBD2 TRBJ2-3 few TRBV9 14 TGTGCCAGCAGCGCGGGGGGTCGGGCGGATACGCAGTATTTT CASSAGGRADTQYF
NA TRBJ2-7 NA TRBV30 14 TGTGCCTGCAAAACTAGCGCACGAGGGGGGGAGCAGTACTTC CACKTSARGGEQYF
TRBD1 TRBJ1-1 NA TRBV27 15 TGTGCCAGCAGCCTCTTCTACGACAGGGACACTGAAGCTTTCTTT CASSLFYDRDTEAFF
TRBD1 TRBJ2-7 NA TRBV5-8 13 TGTGCCAGCAGCCGCGGACAGGTCTACGAGCAGTACTTC CASSRGQVYEQYF
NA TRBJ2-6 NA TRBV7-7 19 TGTGCTAGCATCCTACCGGCGACTTATGTCAACTCTGGGGCCAACGTCCTGACTTTC CASILPATYVNSGANVLTF
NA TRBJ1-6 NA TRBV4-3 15 TGCGCCAGCAGCGCTCTCCGGGGAGGGAATTCACCCCTCCACTTT CASSALRGGNSPLHF
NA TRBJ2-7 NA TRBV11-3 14 TGTGCCAGCAGCTTAGATCCTTTACCAGGCGAGCAGTACTTC CASSLDPLPGEQYF
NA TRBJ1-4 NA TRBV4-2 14 TGTGCCAGCAGCCAAGGTCCGAATCGGGAAAAACTGTTTTTT CASSQGPNREKLFF
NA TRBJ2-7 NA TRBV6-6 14 TGTGCCAGCAGTTCTCCAGTAGGAGGCTACGAGCAGTACTTC CASSSPVGGYEQYF
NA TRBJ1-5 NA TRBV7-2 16 TGTGCCAGCAGCTTAGTTGGGAGGGGTGACAATCAGCCCCAGCATTTT CASSLVGRGDNQPQHF